This entry lists 32 T cell receptor delta chains sequenced from one sample in a study of human gamma delta and Vdelta1 T cells (dated by TCRdb to 2017 to 2018). Antigens of these TCRs are unknown. The library relied on PCR. Sequencing was performed on an Illumina MiSeq. Via CATT, TCRdb reprocessed the public reads, and rows with identical DNA were then joined. In this sample the table shows fewer than 15,000 delta-chain clones, under 55% of which occur a single time. The ten top clones hold approximately 1.5% of the sample. Sequenced: Vdelta1 gamma-delta T cells from blood grown in culture (DOT cells). The cell subset or site tag for this specimen amounts to: Delta One T cells, in vitro expanded/differentiated Vd1+ gamma-delta T cells. These receptor sequences come from a human donor in good health.

The rearrangement links TRDV1 to TRDJ1; perhaps TRDD2 as D (6 bases). CDR3 length: 20 amino acids. V lost 0 bases, J lost 0 bases, and 23 bases lay in between. Germline loops: CDR1 TSWWSYY, CDR2 QGS. The CDR3 loop is CALGELGSYKTEIYTDKLIF. Written as DNA, the CDR3 is TGTGCTCTTGGGGAACTAGGCTCCTACAAGACAGAGATTTACACCGATAAACTCATCTTT.

This clone was seen a few times. J is TRDJ1 and V is TRDV1; 9 bases map to TRDD3. Germline loops: CDR1 TSWWSYY, CDR2 QGS. CDR3 length: 20 amino acids. The V segment lost 2 bases and the J segment 0 bases; nucleotides outside the gene matches: 16. Here the CDR3 DNA reads TGTGCTCTTGGGGAATTTCGGGCTCTAAGGGGATACGCCTACACCGATAAACTCATCTTT. Its translation: CALGEFRALRGYAYTDKLIF.

A few counts support this clone. The chain carries TRDV1 and TRDJ3, with TRDD3 matching 9 bases. The V and J ends lost 0 bases and 0 bases, in that order; junction bases with no gene match: 12. The V gene's germline CDR1 is TSWWSYY and CDR2 QGS. The CDR3 totals 22 residues. CDR3 sequence (DNA): TGTGCTCTTGGGGAACTTTTCCTAGCTGGGGGATCAAGCTCCTGGGACACCCGACAGATGTTTTTC. It codes for CALGELFLAGGSSSWDTRQMFF.

The J gene is TRDJ1, the V gene TRDV1; 11 nucleotides line up with TRDD3. CDR3 length: 23 residues. Germline V gene lookup returns CDR1 TSWWSYY and CDR2 QGS. V gave up 0 bases and J gave up 0 bases; unmatched junction bases: 21. This CDR3 is CALGELPLHRTHWGITYTDKLIF. The CDR3 nucleotides are TGTGCTCTTGGGGAACTACCCCTACACCGAACCCACTGGGGGATAACCTACACCGATAAACTCATCTTT.

The V and J genes are TRDV1 and TRDJ1; 8 nucleotides match TRDD3. CDR1 TSWWSYY and CDR2 QGS come from the germline V gene. The V and J ends lost 2 bases and 0 bases, in that order; junction bases with no gene match: 29. The CDR3 is 24 residues long. The CDR3 loop is CALGEMNPPISSTGGIRYTDKLIF. CDR3 nucleotides: TGTGCTCTTGGGGAAATGAACCCACCCATTTCCAGTACTGGGGGCATACGTTACACCGATAAACTCATCTTT.

This clone was detected a few times. The V and J genes are TRDV1 and TRDJ1; D remains ambiguous. Germline assignment: CDR1 TSWWSYY and CDR2 QGS. The V gene lost 3 bases and the J gene lost 3 bases, with 8 bases spanning the gap. This CDR3 spans 13 amino acids. The DNA for the CDR3 is TGTGCTCTTGGGGACCCCGTCCCCGATAAACTCATCTTT. The encoded protein is CALGDPVPDKLIF.

V and J are TRDV1 and TRDJ1, with a possible D match to TRDD2 (7 bases). Trimming took off 2 bases at V and 0 bases at J, with 40 bases between the two ends. The CDR3 has 25 amino acids. Germline values: CDR1 TSWWSYY, CDR2 QGS. CDR3 loop: CALGEKGRHGLPQILGPAYTDKLIF. In nucleotides, the CDR3 is TGTGCTCTTGGGGAAAAAGGAAGACATGGCCTTCCTCAGATACTGGGCCCTGCGTACACCGATAAACTCATCTTT.

V and J are TRDV1 and TRDJ1; D might be TRDD2 (6 bases). The CDR3 has 18 residues. The germline CDR1 and CDR2 sequences are TSWWSYY and QGS. The V end was cut by 0 bases, the J end by 11 bases, with 28 bases between. The CDR3 reads CALGELASYRIPAKGLIF. The CDR3 bases are TGTGCTCTTGGGGAACTAGCATCCTACCGTATCCCCGCCAAGGGGCTCATCTTT.

The V and J genes are TRDV1 and TRDJ1; D remains unclear. The CDR3 runs to 17 residues. V was trimmed by 1 base and J by 1 base, leaving 16 bases between them. Germline loops: CDR1 TSWWSYY, CDR2 QGS. CDR3 amino acids: CALGERPPRVGTDKLIF. The CDR3 coding sequence is TGTGCTCTTGGGGAACGGCCGCCGAGGGTGGGCACCGATAAACTCATCTTT.

The gene calls are TRAV29/DV5 and TRDJ1; TRDD3 agrees at 11 bases. CDR3 length equals 19 residues. Germline V lookup: CDR1 NSMFDY, CDR2 ISSIKDK. J was trimmed by 0 bases and V by 4 bases; bases with no gene match: 17. The CDR3 region is CAADFLWGIHLLDTDKLIF. The CDR3 coding sequence is TGTGCAGCAGACTTCCTCTGGGGGATACACCTATTAGACACCGATAAACTCATCTTT.

The V gene is TRDV1, the J gene TRDJ1; D perhaps matches TRDD3 (6 bases). Trimming pared 1 base from V and 0 bases from J, leaving 12 bases between. Germline assignment: CDR1 TSWWSYY and CDR2 QGS. The CDR3 runs to 16 residues. The CDR3 DNA reads TGTGCTCTTGGGGAACAGCGGGGATCGTACACCGATAAACTCATCTTT. Its protein is CALGEQRGSYTDKLIF.

As regards this clone: Within the sample, other DNA sequences also encode this same CDR3. The chain carries TRDV1 and TRDJ1, with 8 bases aligning to TRDD2. This CDR3 has 22 amino acids. Germline lookup yields CDR1 TSWWSYY and CDR2 QGS. Germline trimming cut 0 bases from V and 2 bases from J; bases unmatched to any gene: 23. The CDR3 here is CALGELFTCLPKVGYKTDKLIF. The DNA of the CDR3 is TGTGCTCTTGGGGAACTCTTTACCTGCCTTCCTAAGGTAGGCTATAAAACCGATAAACTCATCTTT.

This clone appeared a single time. The V call is TRDV1, the J call TRDJ1; 7 positions agree with TRDD3. Looked up from germline, CDR1 is TSWWSYY and CDR2 is QGS. The CDR3 runs 15 residues. Germline trimming cut 4 bases from V and 7 bases from J; bases unmatched to any gene: 12. This CDR3 reads CALGGIGGIRSKLIF. For the CDR3, the DNA is TGTGCTCTTGGGGGCATCGGGGGGATTCGGAGTAAACTCATCTTT.

This clone occurred a few times. This chain links TRDV1 with TRDJ1; 9 nucleotides align to TRDD3. CDR1 TSWWSYY and CDR2 QGS come from the germline V gene. Germline trimming cut 2 bases from V and 4 bases from J; bases unmatched to any gene: 11. This CDR3 region has 17 residues. The CDR3 DNA sequence: TGTGCTCTTGGGGAAGTTACGGGGGATACAAAGATCGATAAACTCATCTTT. Protein product: CALGEVTGDTKIDKLIF.

This chain connects TRDV1 to TRDJ1, with D possibly matching TRDD2 (5 bases). Germline values: CDR1 TSWWSYY, CDR2 QGS. There are 15 residues in the CDR3. The ends were cut back, 3 bases at V and 0 bases at J, with 11 bases in the middle. The CDR3: CALGDNPSYTDKLIF. In DNA form, the CDR3 reads TGTGCTCTTGGGGACAATCCTTCGTACACCGATAAACTCATCTTT.

The chain carries TRDV1 and TRDJ1, with 10 bases aligning to TRDD3. In germline, CDR1 is TSWWSYY, CDR2 QGS. V was clipped by 0 bases and J by 0 bases; unmatched bases: 13. The CDR3 loop spans 20 amino acids. The CDR3 reads CALGELLNSGGIRDTDKLIF. The CDR3 nucleotides are TGTGCTCTTGGGGAACTTCTAAACTCCGGGGGGATACGGGACACCGATAAACTCATCTTT.

This chain links TRDV1 with TRDJ1, with D possibly being TRDD3 (7 bases). There are 21 residues in the CDR3. The V and J ends lost 3 bases and 1 base respectively, with 30 bases between them. Germline CDR1 is TSWWSYY and CDR2 is QGS. DNA of the CDR3: TGTGCTCTTGGGGATCTTCCTGGTGGGATACTGCCCGGGTGGGGCACCGATAAACTCATCTTT. Its translation: CALGDLPGGILPGWGTDKLIF.

V gene TRDV1 combines with J gene TRDJ1; D might be TRDD2 or TRDD3, each matching 6 bases. V lost 3 bases and J lost 0, with 38 bases in between. Germline values: CDR1 TSWWSYY, CDR2 QGS. The CDR3 runs to 24 residues. Here the CDR3 reads CALGDVTSLPTRLGHSRDTDKLIF. CDR3 bases: TGTGCTCTTGGGGATGTCACAAGCCTTCCCACAAGACTGGGTCACTCGAGGGACACCGATAAACTCATCTTT.

This clone was observed a few times. The chain links TRDV1 to TRDJ3, with D possibly matching TRDD3 (7 bases). The germline CDR1 and CDR2 sequences are TSWWSYY and QGS. The CDR3 covers 25 residues. Trimming shortened V by 3 bases and J by 0 bases, and 33 bases separated the two germline ends. CDR3 region: CALGDPPLPTGDIRTGSWDTRQMFF. The CDR3 nucleotides are TGTGCTCTTGGGGACCCACCCCTTCCCACTGGGGACATACGCACGGGCTCCTGGGACACCCGACAGATGTTTTTC.

The chain has TRDV1 and TRDJ1, with unresolved D. This CDR3 is built from 21 residues. Germline lookup yields CDR1 TSWWSYY and CDR2 QGS. V was shortened by 4 bases and J by 4 bases, with 34 bases between the two germline ends. The CDR3 here is CALGAPRSWTLQLLNGDKLIF. CDR3 in DNA: TGTGCTCTTGGGGCTCCCCGCTCATGGACTTTACAACTACTGAATGGCGATAAACTCATCTTT.

The chain recombines TRDV1 with TRDJ1; D is unclear. The CDR3 sequence is 15 residues long. The germline V gene encodes CDR1 TSWWSYY and CDR2 QGS. Trimming pared 4 bases from V and 1 base from J, leaving 13 bases between. CDR3 nucleotides: TGTGCTCTTGGGGGGCGAATCCCGGGCACCGATAAACTCATCTTT. It encodes CALGGRIPGTDKLIF.

This chain connects TRDV1 to TRDJ1, with 8 bases that match TRDD3. With V trimmed by 3 bases and J by 7 bases, 22 bases remained unmatched. Germline values: CDR1 TSWWSYY, CDR2 QGS. The CDR3 is 19 residues long. The chain's CDR3 is CALGDPYSLVLGGRAKLIF. CDR3 in DNA: TGTGCTCTTGGGGACCCTTATTCCCTCGTACTGGGGGGACGGGCTAAACTCATCTTT.

V usage is TRDV3 and J usage is TRDJ1; 13 nucleotides agree with TRDD3. Germline V gene sequence: CDR1 TVYSNPD, CDR2 GDNSRS (reference sequence). CDR3 size: 26 residues. V was clipped by 3 bases and J by 0 bases; unmatched bases: 37. CDR3 in amino acids: CAFNGPRSNRIPVLGDTGMDTDKLIF. In DNA form, the CDR3 reads TGTGCCTTCAACGGGCCACGTTCCAACCGAATCCCAGTACTGGGGGATACGGGAATGGACACCGATAAACTCATCTTT.

The sample holds a few counts of this clone. The genes are TRDV1 and TRDJ1, with D perhaps given as TRDD2 or TRDD3 (7 bases each). Germline V gene sequence: CDR1 TSWWSYY, CDR2 QGS. The CDR3 totals 21 residues. The ends were cut back, 3 bases at V and 4 bases at J, with 33 bases in the middle. The CDR3, as DNA: TGTGCTCTTGGGGACCGCCTTCCTCCCGACGGGGTGGGGGACAATCACGATAAACTCATCTTT. This sequence encodes CALGDRLPPDGVGDNHDKLIF.

This clone was detected only a few times. The rearrangement joins TRDV1 to TRDJ1; TRDD3 agrees at 10 bases. Germline lookup yields CDR1 TSWWSYY and CDR2 QGS. The junction had 19 bases not matched to a gene; V was cut back by 0 bases and J by 0 bases. CDR3 size: 22 residues. The CDR3: CALGELRTPTLGDPMYTDKLIF. Here the CDR3 DNA reads TGTGCTCTTGGGGAACTACGGACCCCCACACTGGGGGATCCCATGTACACCGATAAACTCATCTTT.

This clone was counted a single time. The J gene is TRDJ1, the V gene TRDV1; D may be TRDD2 (6 bases). Germline values: CDR1 TSWWSYY, CDR2 QGS. This CDR3 spans 25 amino acids. V gave up 0 bases and J gave up 1 base, with 39 bases separating them. This CDR3 is CALGELLTFHLSGVVMEKVTDKLIF. The CDR3 DNA reads as TGTGCTCTTGGGGAACTCTTGACCTTCCACCTCTCGGGGGTAGTAATGGAAAAAGTCACCGATAAACTCATCTTT.

Regarding this clone: Compared with germline, one end of the junction differs, possibly owing to a read error. The chain is built from TRDV1 and TRDJ1; D unresolved. This CDR3 is 19 amino acids long. Germline V lookup: CDR1 TSWWSYY, CDR2 QGS. CDR3 nucleotide sequence: TGTGCTCTTGGGGAACTAGGCCCTCGTACTTCTAAGGACACCGATAAACACATCTTT. The encoded protein is CALGELGPRTSKDTDKHIF.

The J gene is TRDJ1, the V gene TRDV1, with a possible D match to TRDD3 (8 bases). The V and J ends lost 1 base and 0 bases respectively, with 30 bases between them. CDR3 length equals 22 residues. CDR1 is TSWWSYY and CDR2 is QGS in the germline V gene. CDR3 sequence reads: CALGEQTFLRPVLGAHTDKLIF. DNA of the CDR3: TGTGCTCTTGGGGAACAAACCTTCCTTCGGCCCGTACTGGGGGCTCACACCGATAAACTCATCTTT.

The V and J genes are TRDV1 and TRDJ1; no clear D. The CDR3 contains 14 residues. The V and J ends lost 5 bases and 8 bases respectively, with 18 bases between them. CDR1 and CDR2 (germline): TSWWSYY, QGS. CDR3 in DNA: TGTGCTCTTGGGAGGCCGCCATCGGGCCCCAAACTCATCTTT. Translating gives CALGRPPSGPKLIF.

The gene calls are TRDV1 and TRDJ1, with TRDD3 as a possible D gene (6 bases). CDR1 and CDR2 (germline): TSWWSYY, QGS. V was trimmed by 2 bases and J by 0 bases, leaving 25 bases between them. The CDR3 is made up of 20 amino acids. The CDR3 DNA reads TGTGCTCTTGGGGAAGAAATGTCGCGAGGGGGACAGGTGTACACCGATAAACTCATCTTT. Amino acids: CALGEEMSRGGQVYTDKLIF.

This clone has just a few counts. The chain combines TRDV1 with TRDJ2; 7 bases match TRDD3. CDR1 is TSWWSYY, CDR2 QGS, per germline. The CDR3 loop spans 21 amino acids. V dropped 2 bases and J dropped 2; count of bases not matched to a gene: 20. CDR3 DNA: TGTGCTCTTGGGGAAAACCCCAAGCCTCTCGAATACTGGGGATTGACAGCACAACTCTTCTTT. It encodes CALGENPKPLEYWGLTAQLFF.

This sequence joins TRDV1 and TRDJ1, with no clear D. V lost 2 bases, J lost 2 bases, and 9 bases lay in between. This CDR3 comprises 14 residues. Germline loops: CDR1 TSWWSYY, CDR2 QGS. CDR3 DNA: TGTGCTCTTGGGGAAAAGACTAAAACCGATAAACTCATCTTT. Amino acid sequence: CALGEKTKTDKLIF.